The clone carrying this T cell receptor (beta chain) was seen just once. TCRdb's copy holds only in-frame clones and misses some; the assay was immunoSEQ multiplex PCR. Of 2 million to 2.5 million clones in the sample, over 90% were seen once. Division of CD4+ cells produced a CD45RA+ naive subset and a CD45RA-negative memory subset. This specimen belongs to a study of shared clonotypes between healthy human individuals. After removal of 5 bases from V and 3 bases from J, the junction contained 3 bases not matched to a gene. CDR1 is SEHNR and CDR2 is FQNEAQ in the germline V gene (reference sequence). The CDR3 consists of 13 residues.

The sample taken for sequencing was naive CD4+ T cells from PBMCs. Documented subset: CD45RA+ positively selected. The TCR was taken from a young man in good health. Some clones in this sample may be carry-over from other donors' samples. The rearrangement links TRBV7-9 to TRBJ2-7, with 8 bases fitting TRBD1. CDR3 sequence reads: CASSPDRGYEQYF. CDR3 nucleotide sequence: TGTGCCAGCAGCCCAGACAGGGGCTACGAGCAGTACTTC.